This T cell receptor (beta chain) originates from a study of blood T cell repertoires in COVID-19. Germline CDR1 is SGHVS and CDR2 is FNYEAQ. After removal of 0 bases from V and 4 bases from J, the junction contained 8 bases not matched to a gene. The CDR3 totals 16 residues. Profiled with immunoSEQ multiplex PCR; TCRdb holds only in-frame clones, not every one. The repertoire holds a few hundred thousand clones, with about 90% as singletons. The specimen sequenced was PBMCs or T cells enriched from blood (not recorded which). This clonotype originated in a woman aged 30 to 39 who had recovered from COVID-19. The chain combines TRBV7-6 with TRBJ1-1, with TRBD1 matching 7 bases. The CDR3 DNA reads TGTGCCAGCAGCTTAGCGCTTCAGAGGGGGCCCACTGAAGCTTTCTTT. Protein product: CASSLALQRGPTEAFF.